This T cell receptor (beta chain) was sequenced during a study of blood T cell repertoires in COVID-19. The method was immunoSEQ multiplex PCR; TCRdb's version includes in-frame clones alone and lacks a portion of them. The sample lists roughly 74,000 clones; about 86% were seen once. V trimming: 2 bases; J trimming: 4 bases; junction bases outside the gene matches: 4. Per the germline V gene, CDR1 is SGHTA and CDR2 is FQGTGA. CDR3 size: 16 residues. This chain joins TRBV7-3 and TRBJ2-1, with TRBD2 matching over 11 bases. The TCR comes from a woman of 80 years or more with active or convalescent COVID-19. The sample consisted of peripheral blood. The CDR3 DNA follows: TGTGCCAGCAGCTTATCCGGGACTAGCGGTTACAATGAGCAGTTCTTC. Protein product: CASSLSGTSGYNEQFF.